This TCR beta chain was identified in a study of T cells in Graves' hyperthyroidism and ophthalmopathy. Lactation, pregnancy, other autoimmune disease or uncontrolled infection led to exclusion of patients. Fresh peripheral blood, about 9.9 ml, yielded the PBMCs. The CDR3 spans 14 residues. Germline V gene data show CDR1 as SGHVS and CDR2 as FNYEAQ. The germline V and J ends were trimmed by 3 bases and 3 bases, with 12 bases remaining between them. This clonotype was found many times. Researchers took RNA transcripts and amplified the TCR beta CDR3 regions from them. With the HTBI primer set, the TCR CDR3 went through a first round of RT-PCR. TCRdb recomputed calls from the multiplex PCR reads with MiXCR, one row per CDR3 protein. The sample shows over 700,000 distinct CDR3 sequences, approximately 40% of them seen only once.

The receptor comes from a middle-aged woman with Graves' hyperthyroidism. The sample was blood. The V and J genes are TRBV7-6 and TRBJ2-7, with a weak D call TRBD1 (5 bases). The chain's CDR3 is CASSLGPENYEQYF. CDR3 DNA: TGTGCCAGCAGCTTGGGGCCAGAGAACTACGAGCAGTACTTC.